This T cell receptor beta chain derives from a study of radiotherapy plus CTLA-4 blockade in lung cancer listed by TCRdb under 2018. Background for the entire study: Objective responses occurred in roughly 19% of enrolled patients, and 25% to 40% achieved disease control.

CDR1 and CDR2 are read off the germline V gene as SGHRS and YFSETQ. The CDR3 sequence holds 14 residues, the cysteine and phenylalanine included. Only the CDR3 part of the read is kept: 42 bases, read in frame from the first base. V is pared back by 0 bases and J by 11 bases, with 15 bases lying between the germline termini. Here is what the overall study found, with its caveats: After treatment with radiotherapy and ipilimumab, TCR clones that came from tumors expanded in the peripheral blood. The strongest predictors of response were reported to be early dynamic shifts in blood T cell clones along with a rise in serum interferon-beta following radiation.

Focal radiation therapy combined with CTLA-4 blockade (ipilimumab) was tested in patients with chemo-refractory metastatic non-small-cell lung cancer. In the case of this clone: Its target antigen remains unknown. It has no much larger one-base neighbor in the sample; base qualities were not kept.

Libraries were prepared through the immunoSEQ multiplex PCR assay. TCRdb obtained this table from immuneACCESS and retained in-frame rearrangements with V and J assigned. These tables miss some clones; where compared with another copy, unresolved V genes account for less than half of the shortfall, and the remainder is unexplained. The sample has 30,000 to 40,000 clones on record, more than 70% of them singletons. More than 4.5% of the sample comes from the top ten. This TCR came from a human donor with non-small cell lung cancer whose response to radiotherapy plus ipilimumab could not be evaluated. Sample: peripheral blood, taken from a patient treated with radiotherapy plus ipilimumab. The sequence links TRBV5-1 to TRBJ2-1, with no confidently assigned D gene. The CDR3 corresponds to CASSLASGFPQQFF. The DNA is TGCGCCAGCAGCTTGGCGTCCGGGTTCCCACAGCAGTTCTTC.